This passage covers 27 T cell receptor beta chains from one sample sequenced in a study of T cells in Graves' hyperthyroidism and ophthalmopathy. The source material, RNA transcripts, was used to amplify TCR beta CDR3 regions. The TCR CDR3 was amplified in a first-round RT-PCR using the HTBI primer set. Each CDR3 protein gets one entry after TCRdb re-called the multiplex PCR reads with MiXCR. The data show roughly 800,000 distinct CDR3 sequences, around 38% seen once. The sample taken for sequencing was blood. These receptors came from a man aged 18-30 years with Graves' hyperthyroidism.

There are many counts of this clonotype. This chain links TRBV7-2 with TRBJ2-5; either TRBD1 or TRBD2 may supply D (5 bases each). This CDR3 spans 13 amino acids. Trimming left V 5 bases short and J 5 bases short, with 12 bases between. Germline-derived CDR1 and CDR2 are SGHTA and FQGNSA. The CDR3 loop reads CASSGTVGETQYF. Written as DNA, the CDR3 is TGTGCCAGCAGCGGGACGGTCGGGGAGACCCAGTACTTC.

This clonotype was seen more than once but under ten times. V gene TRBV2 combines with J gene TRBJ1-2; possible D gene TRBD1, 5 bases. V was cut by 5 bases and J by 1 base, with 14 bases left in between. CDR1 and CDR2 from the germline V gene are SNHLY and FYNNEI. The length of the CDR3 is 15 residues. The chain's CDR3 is CASSRWGGGNYGYTF. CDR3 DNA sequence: TGTGCCAGCAGTCGTTGGGGGGGGGGTAACTATGGCTACACCTTC.

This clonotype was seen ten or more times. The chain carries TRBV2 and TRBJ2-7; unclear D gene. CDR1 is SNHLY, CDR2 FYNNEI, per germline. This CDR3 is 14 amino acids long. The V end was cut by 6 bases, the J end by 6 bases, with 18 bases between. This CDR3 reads CASRSVGSGLEQYF. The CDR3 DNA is TGTGCCAGCAGATCGGTCGGGTCCGGCCTCGAGCAGTACTTC.

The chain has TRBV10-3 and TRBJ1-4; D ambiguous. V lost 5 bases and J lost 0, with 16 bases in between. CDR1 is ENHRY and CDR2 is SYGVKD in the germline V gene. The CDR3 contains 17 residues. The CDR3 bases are TGTGCCATCAGTCTCAGCGACGGAACTGCAACTAATGAAAAACTGTTTTTT. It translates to CAISLSDGTATNEKLFF.

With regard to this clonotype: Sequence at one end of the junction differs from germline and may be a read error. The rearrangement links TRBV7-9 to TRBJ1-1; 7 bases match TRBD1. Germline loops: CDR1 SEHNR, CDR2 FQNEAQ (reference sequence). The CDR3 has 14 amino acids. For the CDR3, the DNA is TGTGCCAGCAGTTTAGGACAGGTGGGAACTGAAGCTTTCTTT. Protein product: CASSLGQVGTEAFF.

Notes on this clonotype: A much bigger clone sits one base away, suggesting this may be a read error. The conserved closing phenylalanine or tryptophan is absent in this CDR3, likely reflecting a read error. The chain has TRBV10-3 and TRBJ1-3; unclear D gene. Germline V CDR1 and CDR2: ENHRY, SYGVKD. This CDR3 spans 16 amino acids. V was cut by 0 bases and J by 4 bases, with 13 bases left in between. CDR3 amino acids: CAISESNTLGGNTIYL. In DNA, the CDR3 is TGTGCCATCAGTGAGTCGAACACCTTGGGAGGAAACACCATATATCTT.

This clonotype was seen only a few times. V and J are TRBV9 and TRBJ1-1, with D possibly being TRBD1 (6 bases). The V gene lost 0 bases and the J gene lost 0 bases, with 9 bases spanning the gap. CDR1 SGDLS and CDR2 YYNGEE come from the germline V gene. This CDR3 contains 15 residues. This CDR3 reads CASSVDQGMNTEAFF. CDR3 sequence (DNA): TGTGCCAGCAGCGTAGATCAGGGGATGAACACTGAAGCTTTCTTT.

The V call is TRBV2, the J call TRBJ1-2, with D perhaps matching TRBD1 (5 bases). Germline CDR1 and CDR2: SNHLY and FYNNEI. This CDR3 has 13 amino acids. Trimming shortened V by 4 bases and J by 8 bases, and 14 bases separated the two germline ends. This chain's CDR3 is CASSAFDRRGYTF. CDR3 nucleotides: TGTGCCAGCAGTGCCTTTGACAGACGAGGCTACACCTTC.

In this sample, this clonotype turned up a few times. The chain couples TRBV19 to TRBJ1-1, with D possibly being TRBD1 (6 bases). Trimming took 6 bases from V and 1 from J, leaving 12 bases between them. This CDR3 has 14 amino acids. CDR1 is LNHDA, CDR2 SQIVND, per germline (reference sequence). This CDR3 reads CASRPGHKNTEAFF. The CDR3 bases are TGTGCCAGTAGGCCGGGACACAAGAACACTGAAGCTTTCTTT.

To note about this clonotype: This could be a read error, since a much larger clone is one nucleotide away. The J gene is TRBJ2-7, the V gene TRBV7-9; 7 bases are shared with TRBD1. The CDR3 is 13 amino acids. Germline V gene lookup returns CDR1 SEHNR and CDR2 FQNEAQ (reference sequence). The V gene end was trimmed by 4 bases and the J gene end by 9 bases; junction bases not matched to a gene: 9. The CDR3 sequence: CASSSDHRGGQYF. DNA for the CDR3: TGTGCCAGCAGCTCCGATCACAGGGGCGGGCAGTACTTC.

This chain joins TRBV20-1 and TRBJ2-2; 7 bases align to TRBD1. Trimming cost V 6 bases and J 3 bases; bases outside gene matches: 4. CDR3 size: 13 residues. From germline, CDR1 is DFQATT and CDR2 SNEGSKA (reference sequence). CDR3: CSAPDRDTGELFF. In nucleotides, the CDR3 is TGCAGTGCACCCGACAGGGACACCGGGGAGCTGTTTTTT.

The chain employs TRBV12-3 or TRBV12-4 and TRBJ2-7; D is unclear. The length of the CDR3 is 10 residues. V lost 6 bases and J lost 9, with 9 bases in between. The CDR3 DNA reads TGTGCCAGCAGACCTGGTTTGCAGTACTTC. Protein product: CASRPGLQYF.

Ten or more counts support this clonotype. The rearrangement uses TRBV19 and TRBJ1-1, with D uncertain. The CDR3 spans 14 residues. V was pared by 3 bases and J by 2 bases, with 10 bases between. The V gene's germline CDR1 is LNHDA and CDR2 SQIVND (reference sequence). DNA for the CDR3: TGTGCCAGTAGTATCGGGATAGGAAACACTGAAGCTTTCTTT. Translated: CASSIGIGNTEAFF.

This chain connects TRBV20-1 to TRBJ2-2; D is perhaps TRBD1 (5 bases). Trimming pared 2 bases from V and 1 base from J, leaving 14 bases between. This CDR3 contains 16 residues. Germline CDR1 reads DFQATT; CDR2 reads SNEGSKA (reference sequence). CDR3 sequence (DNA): TGCAGTGCTAGAACCCCGCCCGGACAGAACACCGGGGAGCTGTTTTTT. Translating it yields CSARTPPGQNTGELFF.

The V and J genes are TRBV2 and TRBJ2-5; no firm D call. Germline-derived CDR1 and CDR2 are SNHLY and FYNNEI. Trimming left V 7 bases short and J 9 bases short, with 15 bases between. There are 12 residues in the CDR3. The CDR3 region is CASTMGNQPQYF. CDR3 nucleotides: TGTGCCAGCACCATGGGCAATCAGCCCCAGTACTTC.

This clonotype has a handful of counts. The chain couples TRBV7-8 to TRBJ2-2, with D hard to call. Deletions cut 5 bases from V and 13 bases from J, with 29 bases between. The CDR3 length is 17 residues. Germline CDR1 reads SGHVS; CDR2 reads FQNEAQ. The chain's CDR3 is CASSPRTPREVPVGLFF. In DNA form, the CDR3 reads TGTGCCAGCAGCCCGCGGACGCCCCGAGAGGTACCGGTCGGGCTGTTTTTT.

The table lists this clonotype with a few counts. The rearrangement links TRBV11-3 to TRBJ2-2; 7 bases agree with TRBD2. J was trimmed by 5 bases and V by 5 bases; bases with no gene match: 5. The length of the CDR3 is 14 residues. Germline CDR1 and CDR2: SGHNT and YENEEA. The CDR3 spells CASSPREETGELFF. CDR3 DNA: TGTGCCAGCAGCCCCCGGGAGGAGACCGGGGAGCTGTTTTTT.

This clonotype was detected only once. CDR3 amino acids: CASSPTRSSGNTF. CDR3 nucleotide sequence: TGTGCCAGCAGTCCGACTAGGAGCTCTGGAAACACCTTC. This chain uses TRBV2 with TRBJ1-2; unclear D gene. This CDR3 contains 13 residues. CDR1 SNHLY and CDR2 FYNNEI come from the germline V gene. V lost 5 bases, J lost 12 bases, and 19 bases lay in between.

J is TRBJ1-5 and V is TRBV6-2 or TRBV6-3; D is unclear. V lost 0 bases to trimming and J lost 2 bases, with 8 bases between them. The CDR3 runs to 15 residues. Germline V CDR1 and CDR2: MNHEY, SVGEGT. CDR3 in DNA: TGTGCCAGCAGTTACTCCGGGCCCGGCAATCAGCCCCAGCATTTT. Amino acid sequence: CASSYSGPGNQPQHF.

The CDR3 loop reads CASSLLDRVEKLFF. In DNA, the CDR3 is TGCGCCAGCAGCCTACTGGACAGGGTTGAAAAACTGTTTTTT. The chain combines TRBV4-1 with TRBJ1-4, with 8 bases fitting TRBD1. The trim removed 4 bases at V and 7 bases at J, leaving 5 bases unmatched. This CDR3 is 14 amino acids long. Germline-derived CDR1 and CDR2 are MGHRA and YSYEKL.

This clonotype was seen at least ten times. DNA of the CDR3: TGTGCCAGCAGCCCGGATGGCTATGGCTACACCTTC. It translates to CASSPDGYGYTF. This chain links TRBV5-5 with TRBJ1-2; D not resolved. Germline V gives CDR1 SGHKS, CDR2 YYEKEE (reference sequence). CDR3 length equals 12 residues. V was cut by 4 bases and J by 4 bases, with 8 bases left in between.

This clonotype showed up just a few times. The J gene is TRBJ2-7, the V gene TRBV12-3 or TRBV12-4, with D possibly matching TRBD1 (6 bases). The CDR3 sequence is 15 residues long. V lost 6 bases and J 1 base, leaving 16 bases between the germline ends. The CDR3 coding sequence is TGTGCCAGCAGCTCGATTGGACAGTTGTCCTACGAGCAGTACTTC. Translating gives CASSSIGQLSYEQYF.

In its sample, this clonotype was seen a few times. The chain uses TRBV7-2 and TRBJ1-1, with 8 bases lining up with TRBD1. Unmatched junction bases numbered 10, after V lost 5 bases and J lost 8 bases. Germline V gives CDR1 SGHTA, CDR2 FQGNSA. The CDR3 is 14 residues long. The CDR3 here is CASSAQTGAEEAFF. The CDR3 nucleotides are TGTGCCAGCAGCGCCCAGACAGGGGCGGAGGAAGCTTTCTTT.

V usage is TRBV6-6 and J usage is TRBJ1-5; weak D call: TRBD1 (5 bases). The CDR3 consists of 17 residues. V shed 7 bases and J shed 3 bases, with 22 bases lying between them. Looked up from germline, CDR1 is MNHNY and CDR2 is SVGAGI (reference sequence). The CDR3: CASISNTPGGINQPQHF. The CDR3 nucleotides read TGTGCCAGCATCAGCAACACACCCGGGGGGATCAATCAGCCCCAGCATTTT.

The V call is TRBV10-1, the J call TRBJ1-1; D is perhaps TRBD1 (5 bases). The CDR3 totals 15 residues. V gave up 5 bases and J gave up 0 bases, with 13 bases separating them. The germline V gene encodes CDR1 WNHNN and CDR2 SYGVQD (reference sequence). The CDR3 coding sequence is TGCGCCAGCAGTACGGGACGCAGGATGAACACTGAAGCTTTCTTT. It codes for CASSTGRRMNTEAFF.

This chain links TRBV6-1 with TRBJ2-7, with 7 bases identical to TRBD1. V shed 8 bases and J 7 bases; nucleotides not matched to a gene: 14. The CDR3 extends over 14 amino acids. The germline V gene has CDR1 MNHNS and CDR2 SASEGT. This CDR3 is CASSPLTGPEEQYF. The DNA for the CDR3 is TGTGCCAGCTCACCCCTGACAGGGCCAGAGGAGCAGTACTTC.

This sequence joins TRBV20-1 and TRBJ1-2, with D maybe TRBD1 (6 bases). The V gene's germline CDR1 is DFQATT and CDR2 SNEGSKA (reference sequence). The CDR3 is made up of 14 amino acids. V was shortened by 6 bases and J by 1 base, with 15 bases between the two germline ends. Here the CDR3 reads CSAPTGSSNYGYTF. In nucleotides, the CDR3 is TGCAGTGCCCCCACAGGGTCAAGTAACTATGGCTACACCTTC.